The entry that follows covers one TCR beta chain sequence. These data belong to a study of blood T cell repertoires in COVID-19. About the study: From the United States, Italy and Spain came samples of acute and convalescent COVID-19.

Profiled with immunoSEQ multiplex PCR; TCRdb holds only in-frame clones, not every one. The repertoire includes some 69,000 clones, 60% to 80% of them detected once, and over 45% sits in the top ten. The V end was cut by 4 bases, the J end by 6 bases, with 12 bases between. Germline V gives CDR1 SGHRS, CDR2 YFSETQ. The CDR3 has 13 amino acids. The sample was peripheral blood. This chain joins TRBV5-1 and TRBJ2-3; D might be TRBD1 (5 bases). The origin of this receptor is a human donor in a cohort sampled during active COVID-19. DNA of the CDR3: TGCGCCAGCAGCACAGGACATCATGATACGCAGTATTTT. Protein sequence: CASSTGHHDTQYF. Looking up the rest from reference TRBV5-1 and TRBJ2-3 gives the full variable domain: KAGVTQTPRYLIKTRGQQVTLSCSPISGHRSVSWYQQTPGQGLQFLFEYFSETQRNKGNFPGRFSGRQFSNSRSEMNVSTLELGDSALYLCASSTGHHDTQYFGPGTRLTVL.